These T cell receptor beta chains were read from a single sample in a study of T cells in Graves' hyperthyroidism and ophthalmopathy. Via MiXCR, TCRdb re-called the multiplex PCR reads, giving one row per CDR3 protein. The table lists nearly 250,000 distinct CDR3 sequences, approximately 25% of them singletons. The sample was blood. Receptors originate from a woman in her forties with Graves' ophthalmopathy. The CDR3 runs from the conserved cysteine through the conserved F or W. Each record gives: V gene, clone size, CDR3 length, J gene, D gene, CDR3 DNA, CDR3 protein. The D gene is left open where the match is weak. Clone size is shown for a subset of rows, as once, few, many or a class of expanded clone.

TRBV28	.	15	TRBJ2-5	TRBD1	TGTGCCAGCAGTTCACCTCGACAGGGTGGAGAGACCCAGTACTTC	CASSSPRQGGETQYF
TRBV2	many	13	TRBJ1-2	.	TGTGCCAGCAGTGGGGCCAGAAACTATGGCTACACCTTC	CASSGARNYGYTF
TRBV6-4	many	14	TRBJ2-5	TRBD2	TGTGCCAGCAGTTTTCTAGCGGGAGACGAGACCCAGTACTTC	CASSFLAGDETQYF
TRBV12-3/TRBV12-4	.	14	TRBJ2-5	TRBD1	TGTGCCAGCAGGGGGGGACAGGGGGTCGGGACCCAGTACTTC	CASRGGQGVGTQYF
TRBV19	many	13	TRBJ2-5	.	TGTGCCAGTCGATTTTCGGGCAAAGAGACCCAGTACTTC	CASRFSGKETQYF
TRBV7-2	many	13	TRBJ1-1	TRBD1	TGTGCCAGCAGGCCGGGACAGGGCTTTGAAGCTTTCTTT	CASRPGQGFEAFF
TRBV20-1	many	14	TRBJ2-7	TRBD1	TGCAGTGCGCCCGGGACAGGGAACAGGTACGAGCAGTACTTC	CSAPGTGNRYEQYF
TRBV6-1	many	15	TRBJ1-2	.	TGTGCCAGCAGTCGCCGGACGGGTGTTAACTATGGCTACACCTTC	CASSRRTGVNYGYTF
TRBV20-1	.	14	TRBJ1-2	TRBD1	TGCAGTGCTAGCGTAACCGGGACAGCTAATGGCTACACCTTC	CSASVTGTANGYTF
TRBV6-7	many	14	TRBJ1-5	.	TGTGCCAGCAGCACGGGGACGGATAATCAGCCCCAGCATTTT	CASSTGTDNQPQHF
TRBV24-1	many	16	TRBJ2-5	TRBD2	TGTGCCACCAGTGTCGGGAGGCGCTACGGGGGAGAGACCCAGTACTTC	CATSVGRRYGGETQYF
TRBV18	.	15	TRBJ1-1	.	TGTGCCAGCTCTACAAGTCAGACTGTGAACACTGAAGCTTTCTTT	CASSTSQTVNTEAFF
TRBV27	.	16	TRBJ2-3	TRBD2	TGTGCCAGCAGTACCCGACTAGCGGGAGGCACAGATACGCAGTATTTT	CASSTRLAGGTDTQYF
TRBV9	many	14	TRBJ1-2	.	TGTGCCAGCAGCGTAGCTCCACAGGAAGATGGCTACACCTTC	CASSVAPQEDGYTF
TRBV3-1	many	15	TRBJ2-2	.	TGTGCCAGCAGCCAAGAAGTTGTGAACACCGGGGAGCTGTTTTTT	CASSQEVVNTGELFF
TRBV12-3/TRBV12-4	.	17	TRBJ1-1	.	TGTGCCAGCAGTTTAAGTAGACGGCGGGGAGGGTTCACTGAAGCTTTCTTT	CASSLSRRRGGFTEAFF
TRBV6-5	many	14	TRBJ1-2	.	TGTGCCAGCAGTTACGGCAGGGCGAAATATGGCTACACCTTC	CASSYGRAKYGYTF
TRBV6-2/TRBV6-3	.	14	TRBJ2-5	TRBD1	TGTGCCAGCAGGCCAGACAGGGGACAAGAGACCCAGTACTTC	CASRPDRGQETQYF
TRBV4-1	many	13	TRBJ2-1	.	TGCGCCAGCAGCCAAGGCCACCCGTATGAGCAGTTCTTC	CASSQGHPYEQFF
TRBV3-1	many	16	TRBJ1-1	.	TGTGCCAGCAGCCAAACCAGACAGTCAAGCAACACTGAAGCTTTCTTT	CASSQTRQSSNTEAFF
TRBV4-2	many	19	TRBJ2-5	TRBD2	TGTGCCAGCAGCCAAGTTGTACTAGCGGGGGGGGAGGGGCAAGAGACCCAGTACTTC	CASSQVVLAGGEGQETQYF
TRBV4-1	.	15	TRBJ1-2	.	TGTGCCAGCAGCGGAAATCCGCACCCTAGCTATGGCTACACCTTC	CASSGNPHPSYGYTF
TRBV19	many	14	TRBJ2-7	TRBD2	TGTGCCAGTAGTCCTCCGGGACTAGCGCACGAGCAGTACTTC	CASSPPGLAHEQYF
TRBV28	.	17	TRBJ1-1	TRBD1	TGTGCCAGCAGTTTGGGTGGGACAGGGGGCAGAAACACTGAAGCTTTCTTT	CASSLGGTGGRNTEAFF
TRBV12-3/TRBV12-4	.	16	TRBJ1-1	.	TGTGCCAGCCTGTATCCCTCGCGGGTCTATACCACTGAAGCTTTCTTT	CASLYPSRVYTTEAFF
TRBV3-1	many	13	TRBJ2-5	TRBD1	TGTGCCAGCAGCCCGACAGGGCAAGAGACCCAGTACTTC	CASSPTGQETQYF
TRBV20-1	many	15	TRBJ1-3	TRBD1	TGCAGTGCTAGAGACCGGGACAGGGGGTCGGACACCATATATTTT	CSARDRDRGSDTIYF
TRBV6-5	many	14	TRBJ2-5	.	TGTGCCAGCAATCGGGACCAAATGCCGGGGACCCAGTACTTC	CASNRDQMPGTQYF
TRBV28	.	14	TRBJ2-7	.	TGTGCCAGCAGTTCGCGTGGGGGCGGTGACGAGCAGTACTTC	CASSSRGGGDEQYF
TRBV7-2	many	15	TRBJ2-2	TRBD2	TGTGCCAGCACCGTTCAGGCTAGCGGGACCGGGGAGCTGTTTTTT	CASTVQASGTGELFF
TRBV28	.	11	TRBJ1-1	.	TGTGCCAGCAGGACGCCCACTGAAGCTTTCTTT	CASRTPTEAFF
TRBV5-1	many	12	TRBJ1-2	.	TGCGCCAGCAGCCCGAATTCGGTCGGCTACACCTTC	CASSPNSVGYTF
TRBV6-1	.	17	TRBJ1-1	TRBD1	TGTGCCAGCAAGAAACCGACAGGGCAAATCATGAACACTGAAGCTTTCTTT	CASKKPTGQIMNTEAFF
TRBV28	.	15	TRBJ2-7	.	TGTGCCAGCAGTCCCCGGAGAGTTCTCTCCTACGAGCAGTACTTC	CASSPRRVLSYEQYF
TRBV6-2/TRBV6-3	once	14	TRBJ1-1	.	TGTGCCACTTTCCATGGGTCCCCAGGCACTGAAGCTTTCTTT	CATFHGSPGTEAFF
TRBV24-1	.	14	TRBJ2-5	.	TGTGCCACCAGTGACCCACCCGGGGACGAGACCCAGTACTTC	CATSDPPGDETQYF
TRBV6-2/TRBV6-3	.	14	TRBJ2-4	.	TGTGCCAGCAGTTACGGTCTGGGGGTCAACATTCAGTACTTC	CASSYGLGVNIQYF